The rows below give T cell receptor beta chains drawn from one sample of a study of blood T cell repertoires in COVID-19. Sequencing used immunoSEQ multiplex PCR; TCRdb keeps in-frame clones, though not all of them. Of 300,000 to 350,000 clones in the sample, almost 90% were seen once. The sample comprised PBMCs or T cells enriched from blood (not recorded which). All receptors come from a young woman with acute COVID-19. The CDR3 runs from the conserved cysteine through the conserved F or W. A D gene is named only where the DNA matches it firmly. Where a row states a size, it is once, few, many or the class of an expanded clone; other rows omit it.

>-|TRBJ2-7|TRBV2|TRBD1
CASMRTGGYEQYF
TGTGCCAGCATGCGGACAGGGGGCTACGAGCAGTACTTC
>-|TRBJ2-1|TRBV27|TRBD2
CASSLAGGPYNEQFF
TGTGCCAGCAGTTTAGCGGGAGGGCCTTACAATGAGCAGTTCTTC
>-|TRBJ2-1|TRBV28|-
CASNRPQGEQFF
TGTGCCAGCAACCGCCCGCAGGGAGAGCAGTTCTTC
>-|TRBJ1-4|TRBV28|-
CASTLEGATNEKLFF
TGTGCCAGCACCCTCGAGGGGGCAACTAATGAAAAACTGTTTTTT
>-|TRBJ1-5|TRBV27|-
CASSSLSGANQPQHF
TGTGCCAGCAGTTCTTTGTCAGGGGCCAATCAGCCCCAGCATTTT
>-|TRBJ2-1|TRBV18|-
CASSPGGQSSYNEQFF
TGTGCCAGCTCACCAGGCGGTCAGAGCTCCTACAATGAGCAGTTCTTC
>-|TRBJ2-3|TRBV28|-
CASSLLSGTVDTQYF
TGTGCCAGCAGTTTATTATCGGGAACAGTTGATACGCAGTATTTT
>-|TRBJ2-1|TRBV14|-
CASSQRLLVNEQFF
TGTGCCAGCAGCCAACGCCTCCTAGTCAATGAGCAGTTCTTC
>-|TRBJ1-2|TRBV5-1|TRBD1
CASSPPGQGGKFGYTF
TGCGCCAGCAGCCCACCGGGACAGGGGGGGAAGTTTGGCTACACCTTC
>-|TRBJ2-7|TRBV28|TRBD1
CASSLEGQGANYEQYF
TGTGCCAGCAGTTTAGAGGGCCAGGGGGCTAACTACGAGCAGTACTTC
>-|TRBJ1-2|TRBV18|-
CASSFDSIYGYTF
TGTGCCAGCTCGTTCGACAGTATTTACGGCTACACCTTC
>-|TRBJ2-5|TRBV7-8|TRBD1
CASSWEAGGRETQYF
TGTGCCAGCAGCTGGGAAGCAGGGGGCCGGGAGACCCAGTACTTC
>-|TRBJ2-1|TRBV19|-
CASAAYNEQFF
TGTGCCTCGGCGGCTTACAATGAGCAGTTCTTC
>-|TRBJ1-2|TRBV19|-
CASSTPQGGRGKGYTF
TGTGCCAGTAGTACGCCCCAGGGAGGGAGAGGGAAAGGCTACACCTTC
>-|TRBJ1-4|TRBV2|TRBD1
CASSPGTGYEKLFF
TGTGCCAGCAGCCCCGGGACAGGCTATGAAAAACTGTTTTTT
>-|TRBJ2-1|TRBV18|TRBD2
CASSPRMREGQLEQFF
TGTGCCAGCTCACCACGGATGCGGGAGGGGCAGTTGGAGCAGTTCTTC
>-|TRBJ2-6|TRBV7-9|TRBD1
CASSDRGITVGGANVLTF
TGTGCCAGCAGCGACAGGGGAATAACTGTGGGAGGGGCCAACGTCCTGACTTTC
>-|TRBJ2-2|TRBV6-5|-
CASRWGLAGELFF
TGTGCCAGCAGATGGGGACTTGCCGGGGAGCTGTTTTTT
>-|TRBJ2-7|TRBV7-2|-
CASSLALIARSSYEQYF
TGTGCCAGCAGCTTAGCGCTAATAGCGCGGAGCTCCTACGAGCAGTACTTC
>-|TRBJ1-2|TRBV10-3|-
CAISEMGPAYGYTF
TGTGCCATCAGTGAGATGGGCCCGGCCTATGGCTACACCTTC
>once|TRBJ2-4|TRBV7-2|TRBD2
CASSLSGSPDKNIQYF
TGTGCCAGCAGCCTTAGCGGGAGTCCTGACAAAAACATTCAGTACTTC
>once|TRBJ1-2|TRBV7-2|-
CASSSNRVIYGYTF
TGTGCCAGCAGCTCAAACAGGGTTATCTATGGCTACACCTTC
>-|TRBJ2-3|TRBV5-6|-
CASRRTEYTDTQYF
TGTGCCAGCAGGAGGACAGAGTACACAGATACGCAGTATTTT
>-|TRBJ1-2|TRBV7-8|TRBD1
CASRPAGQGWAYGYTF
TGTGCCAGCAGGCCAGCGGGACAGGGTTGGGCTTATGGCTACACCTTC
>-|TRBJ2-3|TRBV7-6|TRBD2
CASSLTSGTGADTQYF
TGTGCCAGCAGCTTAACTAGCGGGACTGGGGCAGATACGCAGTATTTT
>-|TRBJ1-2|TRBV3-1/TRBV3-2|-
CASSQSAGSDYGYTF
TGTGCCAGCAGCCAAAGCGCAGGGTCCGACTATGGCTACACCTTC
>once|TRBJ2-3|TRBV7-9|TRBD1
CASSSGGVGPDTQYF
TGTGCCAGCAGCTCAGGGGGCGTCGGCCCAGATACGCAGTATTTT
>-|TRBJ2-3|TRBV5-1|-
CASSFAGTLTDTQYF
TGCGCCAGCAGCTTTGCCGGGACTCTCACAGATACGCAGTATTTT
>-|TRBJ2-7|TRBV5-1|TRBD2
CASSLGSGDHYEQYF
TGCGCCAGCAGCTTGGGTAGCGGGGACCACTACGAGCAGTACTTC
>-|TRBJ1-1|TRBV18|TRBD1
CASSPQGENTEAFF
TGTGCCAGCTCACCTCAGGGGGAGAACACTGAAGCTTTCTTT
>-|TRBJ2-1|TRBV28|-
CASRSSGPNNEQFF
TGTGCCAGCAGGTCCAGCGGACCGAACAATGAGCAGTTCTTC
>-|TRBJ1-3|TRBV5-1|TRBD1
CASSLDRVESGNTIYF
TGCGCCAGCAGCCTGGACAGGGTGGAATCCGGAAACACCATATATTTT
>-|TRBJ2-7|TRBV28|TRBD1
CASSMMTGGFEQYF
TGTGCCAGCAGTATGATGACAGGGGGGTTTGAGCAGTACTTC
>-|TRBJ2-5|TRBV18|-
CASSLNREITQETQYF
TGTGCCAGCTCCCTTAACAGGGAGATAACGCAAGAGACCCAGTACTTC
>-|TRBJ2-7|TRBV7-2|TRBD2
CASSSDLSGRPHEQYF
TGTGCCAGCAGCTCGGACCTTAGCGGGAGGCCCCACGAGCAGTACTTC
>-|TRBJ2-5|TRBV30|TRBD2
CAWSTMTSGSETQYF
TGTGCCTGGAGTACTATGACTAGCGGGTCTGAGACCCAGTACTTC
>-|TRBJ1-4|TRBV19|-
CASSISSNEKLFF
TGTGCCAGTAGTATCTCCAGTAATGAAAAACTGTTTTTT
>-|TRBJ2-1|TRBV11-2|TRBD2
CASSRMTPSGSNNEQFF
TGTGCCAGCAGCCGCATGACTCCCAGCGGGAGTAACAATGAGCAGTTCTTC
>-|TRBJ2-7|TRBV15|TRBD1
CATSPRQGATEQYF
TGTGCCACCAGCCCTAGACAGGGGGCTACGGAGCAGTACTTC
>-|TRBJ2-7|TRBV5-1|TRBD2
CASSHPGGSTAEQYF
TGCGCCAGCAGCCACCCAGGCGGGAGCACGGCCGAGCAGTACTTC
>-|TRBJ2-7|TRBV24-1|TRBD1
CATSERDRPAYEQYF
TGTGCCACCAGTGAACGGGACAGACCAGCCTACGAGCAGTACTTC
>once|TRBJ1-2|TRBV7-9|TRBD1
CASSLGGTDYGYTF
TGTGCCAGCAGCTTAGGTGGGACAGACTATGGCTACACCTTC
>-|TRBJ2-1|TRBV10-3|TRBD2
CAISEVAGRGPEQFF
TGTGCCATCAGTGAGGTAGCGGGGAGAGGCCCTGAGCAGTTCTTC
>once|TRBJ2-1|TRBV30|TRBD2
CAWSVQAGAYNEQFF
TGTGCCTGGAGTGTACAAGCGGGAGCTTATAATGAGCAGTTCTTC
>-|TRBJ2-1|TRBV19|TRBD2
CASSIDGLAVSYNEQFF
TGTGCCAGTAGTATAGACGGACTAGCAGTCTCCTACAATGAGCAGTTCTTC
>-|TRBJ2-1|TRBV11-2|-
CASSLLGGLEQFF
TGTGCCAGCAGCCTCTTAGGAGGCCTAGAGCAGTTCTTC
>few|TRBJ1-1|TRBV19|-
CASTRGRANTEAFF
TGTGCCAGTACCAGGGGTAGGGCGAACACTGAAGCTTTCTTT
>-|TRBJ1-4|TRBV7-3|TRBD1
CASSLTGTANEKLFF
TGTGCCAGCAGCTTAACCGGGACAGCTAATGAAAAACTGTTTTTT
>once|TRBJ1-4|TRBV6-6|-
CASSLQGATNEKLFF
TGTGCCAGCAGTCTACAGGGTGCAACTAATGAAAAACTGTTTTTT
>-|TRBJ2-5|TRBV5-8|-
CASSYGIGDETQYF
TGTGCCAGCAGCTATGGGATAGGGGATGAGACCCAGTACTTC
>-|TRBJ1-5|TRBV19|-
CASSFRRERDQPQHF
TGTGCCAGTAGCTTCCGCCGGGAGCGAGATCAGCCCCAGCATTTT
>-|TRBJ2-2|TRBV30|TRBD2
CAWNPGLAGGELFF
TGTGCCTGGAACCCTGGGCTAGCGGGTGGGGAGCTGTTTTTT
>-|TRBJ2-7|TRBV5-4|TRBD1
CASSSQGASYEQYF
TGTGCCAGCAGCTCACAGGGGGCCTCCTACGAGCAGTACTTC
>-|TRBJ1-6|TRBV5-1|-
CASSLLGDSPLHF
TGCGCCAGCAGCTTGCTCGGAGATTCACCCCTCCACTTT
>-|TRBJ2-7|TRBV3-1/TRBV3-2|TRBD2
CASSPPSGRPYEQYF
TGTGCCAGCAGCCCCCCCAGCGGGAGGCCATACGAGCAGTACTTC
>-|TRBJ2-2|TRBV7-9|-
CASRPGAPTRRELFF
TGTGCCAGCAGGCCAGGGGCGCCCACTAGGCGGGAGCTGTTTTTT
>-|TRBJ1-1|TRBV9|-
CASRPQGMVTEAFF
TGTGCCAGCAGGCCCCAGGGGATGGTTACTGAAGCTTTCTTT